The clone carrying this T cell receptor (beta chain) was seen more than once but under ten times. The antigen is not known. The data were obtained in a study of human T cells and chemical hapten exposure. Study findings and constraints: Alopecia was present in the donors, so their immune response may differ from healthy people's. Versus controls, expanded TCRs had significantly more large CDR3 similarity clusters.

The sample's time point: patch test 2, 6 weeks after DPC sensitization. The treatment: therapeutic diphenylcyclopropenone sensitization with weekly scalp DPC. As originally analysed: Samples had a median of about 96,000 TCRs, ranging roughly 23,224 to 750,000. MiXCR was run by TCRdb on the RACE reads, yielding one entry per CDR3 protein. The V and J calls were determined by TCRdb, not by the authors. Here the sample spans around 75,000 distinct CDR3 sequences, approximately 10% being singletons. Looked up from germline, CDR1 is SGHVS and CDR2 is FNYEAQ. The CDR3 loop spans 15 amino acids. The V segment lost 0 bases and the J segment 9 bases; nucleotides outside the gene matches: 5.

The source is a woman in her forties or fifties with alopecia areata. Some clones in this sample may be carry-over from other donors' samples. The sample here was whole blood, taken in connection with sensitization to the hapten diphenylcyclopropenone (DPC). The genes are TRBV7-6 and TRBJ1-6, with 7 bases aligning to TRBD1. The CDR3 sequence is CASSLARQGVSPLHF. CDR3 sequence (DNA): TGTGCCAGCAGCTTAGCCCGACAGGGCGTTTCACCCCTCCACTTT. The full variable domain, completed using reference TRBV7-6 and TRBJ1-6, is GAGVSQSPRYKVTKRGQDVALRCDPISGHVSLYWYRQALGQGPEFLTYFNYEAQQDKSGLPNDRFSAERPEGSISTLTIQRTEQRDSAMYRCASSLARQGVSPLHFGNGTRLTVT.